This T cell receptor beta chain was sequenced for a study of sequential checkpoint blockade in melanoma. The length of the CDR3 is 16 residues. Germline assignment: CDR1 LGHNA and CDR2 YNFKEQ. The ends were cut back, 0 bases at V and 8 bases at J, with 14 bases in the middle. The assay was immunoSEQ multiplex PCR, and TCRdb's table has in-frame clones only and misses some. Here the sample spans about 17,000 clones, approximately 70% being singletons. Treatment in this sample: randomized to nivolumab then ipilimumab (arm A) or the reverse (arm B). The sample was CD8+ T cells sorted from blood (inferred from file names), taken from a patient given nivolumab and ipilimumab in sequence. V usage is TRBV4-2 and J usage is TRBJ1-6; the D gene is possibly TRBD1 (5 bases). This receptor was taken from a human donor with melanoma. CDR3: CASSQEGQGGDSPLHF. As DNA, the CDR3 is TGTGCCAGCAGCCAAGAGGGGCAGGGTGGCGATTCACCCCTCCACTTT.